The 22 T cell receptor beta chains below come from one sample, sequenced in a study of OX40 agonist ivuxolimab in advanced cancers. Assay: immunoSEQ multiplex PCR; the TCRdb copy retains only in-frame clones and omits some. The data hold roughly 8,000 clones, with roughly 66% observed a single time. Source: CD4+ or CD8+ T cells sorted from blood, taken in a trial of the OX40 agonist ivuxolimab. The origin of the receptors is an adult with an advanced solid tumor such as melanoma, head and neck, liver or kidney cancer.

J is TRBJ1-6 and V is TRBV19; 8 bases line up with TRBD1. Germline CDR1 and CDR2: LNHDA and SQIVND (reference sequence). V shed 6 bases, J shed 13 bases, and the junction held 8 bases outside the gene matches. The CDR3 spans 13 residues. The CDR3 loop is CASRWAGGRPLHF. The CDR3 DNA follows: TGTGCCAGTAGATGGGCAGGGGGCCGGCCCCTCCACTTT.

CDR3 DNA: TGCGCCAGCAGCCCCCGTGGAGGGCCCTACGAGCAGTACTTC. Protein sequence: CASSPRGGPYEQYF. V usage is TRBV4-1 and J usage is TRBJ2-7; TRBD2 might be the D (6 bases). Germline loops: CDR1 MGHRA, CDR2 YSYEKL. The CDR3 has 14 residues. V lost 4 bases and J lost 2, with 12 bases in between.

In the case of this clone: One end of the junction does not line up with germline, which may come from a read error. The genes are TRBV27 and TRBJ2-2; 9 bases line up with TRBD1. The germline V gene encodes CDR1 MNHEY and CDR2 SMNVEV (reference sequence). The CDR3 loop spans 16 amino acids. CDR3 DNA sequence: TGTGCCACCAGTGACCCCGGGACAGGGACCACCGGGGAGCTGTTTTTT. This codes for CATSDPGTGTTGELFF.

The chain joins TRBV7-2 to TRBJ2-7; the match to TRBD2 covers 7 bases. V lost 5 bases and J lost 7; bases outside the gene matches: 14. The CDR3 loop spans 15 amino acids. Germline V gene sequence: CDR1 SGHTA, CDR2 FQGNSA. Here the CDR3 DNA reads TGTGCCAGCAGCCCACGGGGCGGGAGAGTCAGGGAGCAGTACTTC. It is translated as CASSPRGGRVREQYF.

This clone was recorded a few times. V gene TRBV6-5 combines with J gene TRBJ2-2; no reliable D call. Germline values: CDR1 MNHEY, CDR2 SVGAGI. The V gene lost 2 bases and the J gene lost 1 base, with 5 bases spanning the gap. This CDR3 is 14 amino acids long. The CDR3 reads CASSYGENTGELFF. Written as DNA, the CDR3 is TGTGCCAGCAGTTACGGGGAGAACACCGGGGAGCTGTTTTTT.

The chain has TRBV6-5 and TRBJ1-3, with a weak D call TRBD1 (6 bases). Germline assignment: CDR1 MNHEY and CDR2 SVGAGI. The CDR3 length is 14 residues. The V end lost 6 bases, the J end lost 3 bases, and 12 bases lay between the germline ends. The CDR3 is CASSPQGSGNTIYF. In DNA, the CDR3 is TGTGCCAGCAGCCCACAGGGAAGTGGAAACACCATATATTTT.

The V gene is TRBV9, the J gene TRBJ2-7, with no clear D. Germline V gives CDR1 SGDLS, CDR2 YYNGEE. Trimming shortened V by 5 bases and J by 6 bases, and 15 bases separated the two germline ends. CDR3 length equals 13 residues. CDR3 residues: CASSSLDFGEQYF. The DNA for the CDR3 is TGTGCCAGCAGTTCTCTGGATTTCGGCGAGCAGTACTTC.

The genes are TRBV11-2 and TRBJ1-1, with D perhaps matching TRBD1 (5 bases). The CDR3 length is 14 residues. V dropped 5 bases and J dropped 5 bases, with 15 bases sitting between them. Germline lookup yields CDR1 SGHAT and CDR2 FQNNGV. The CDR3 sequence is CASSRQREGTEAFF. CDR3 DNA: TGTGCCAGCAGCCGACAGAGAGAGGGAACTGAAGCTTTCTTT.

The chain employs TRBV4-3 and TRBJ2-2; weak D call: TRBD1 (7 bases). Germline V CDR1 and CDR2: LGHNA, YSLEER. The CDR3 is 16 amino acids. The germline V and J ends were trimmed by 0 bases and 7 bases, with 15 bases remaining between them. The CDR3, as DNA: TGCGCCAGCAGCCAAGATTCAGGGGGGAATTACGGGGAGCTGTTTTTT. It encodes CASSQDSGGNYGELFF.

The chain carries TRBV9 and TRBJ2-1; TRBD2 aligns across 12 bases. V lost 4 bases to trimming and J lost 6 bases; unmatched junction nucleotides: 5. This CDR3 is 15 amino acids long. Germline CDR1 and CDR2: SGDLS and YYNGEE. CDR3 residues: CASSPGLAGSNEQFF. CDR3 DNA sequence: TGTGCCAGCAGCCCGGGACTAGCGGGTAGCAATGAGCAGTTCTTC. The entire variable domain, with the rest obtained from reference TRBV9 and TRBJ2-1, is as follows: DSGVTQTPKHLITATGQRVTLRCSPRSGDLSVYWYQQSLDQGLQFLIQYYNGEERAKGNILERFSAQQFPDLHSELNLSSLELGDSALYFCASSPGLAGSNEQFFGPGTRLTVL.

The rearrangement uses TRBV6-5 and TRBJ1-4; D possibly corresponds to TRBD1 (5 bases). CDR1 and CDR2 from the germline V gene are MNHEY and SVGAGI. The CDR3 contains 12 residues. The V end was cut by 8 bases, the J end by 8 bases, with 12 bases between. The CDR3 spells CASGTGEEKLFF. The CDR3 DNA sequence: TGTGCCAGCGGAACGGGGGAGGAAAAACTGTTTTTT.

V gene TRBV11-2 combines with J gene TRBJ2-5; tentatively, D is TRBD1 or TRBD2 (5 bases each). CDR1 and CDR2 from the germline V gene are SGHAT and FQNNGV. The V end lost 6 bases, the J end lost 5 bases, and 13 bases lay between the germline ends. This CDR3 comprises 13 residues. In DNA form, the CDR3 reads TGTGCCAGCAGGGGGGTCTATTCGGAGACCCAGTACTTC. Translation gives CASRGVYSETQYF.

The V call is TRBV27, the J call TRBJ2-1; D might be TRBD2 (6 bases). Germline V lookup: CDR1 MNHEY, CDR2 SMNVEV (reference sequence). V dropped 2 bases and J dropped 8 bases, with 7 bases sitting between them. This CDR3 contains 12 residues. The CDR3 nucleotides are TGTGCCAGCAGTTTAGGCGGGGATGAGCAGTTCTTC. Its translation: CASSLGGDEQFF.

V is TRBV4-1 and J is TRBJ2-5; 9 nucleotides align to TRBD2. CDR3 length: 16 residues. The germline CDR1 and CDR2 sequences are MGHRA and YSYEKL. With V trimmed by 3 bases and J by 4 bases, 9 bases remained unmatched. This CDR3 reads CASSQAAQRGVETQYF. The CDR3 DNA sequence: TGCGCCAGCAGCCAGGCCGCCCAGCGGGGGGTAGAGACCCAGTACTTC.

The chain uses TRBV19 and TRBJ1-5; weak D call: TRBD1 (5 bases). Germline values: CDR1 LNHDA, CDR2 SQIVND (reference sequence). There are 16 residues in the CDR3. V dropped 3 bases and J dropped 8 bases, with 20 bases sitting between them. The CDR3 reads CASSIVGQHQGEPQHF. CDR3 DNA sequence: TGTGCCAGTAGTATCGTCGGGCAGCACCAGGGAGAGCCCCAGCATTTT.

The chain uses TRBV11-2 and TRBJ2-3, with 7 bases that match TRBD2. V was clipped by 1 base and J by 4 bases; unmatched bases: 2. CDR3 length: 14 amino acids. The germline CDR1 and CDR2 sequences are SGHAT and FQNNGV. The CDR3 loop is CASSLAGGSDTQYF. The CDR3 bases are TGTGCCAGCAGCTTAGCGGGAGGTTCAGATACGCAGTATTTT.

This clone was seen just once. In DNA form, the CDR3 reads TGTGCCTGGACTGGGGAGAGTGGAGGGACCCAGTACTTC. Amino acids: CAWTGESGGTQYF. The chain links TRBV30 to TRBJ2-5; D may be TRBD2 (5 bases). The CDR3 has 13 amino acids. Looked up from germline, CDR1 is GTSNPN and CDR2 is SVGIG (reference sequence). Trimming removed 4 bases at V and 7 bases at J, with 16 bases between. Drawing the rest from reference TRBV30 and TRBJ2-5, the complete variable domain is SQTIHQWPATLVQPVGSPLSLECTVEGTSNPNLYWYRQAAGRGLQLLFYSVGIGQISSEVPQNLSASRPQDRQFILSSKKLLLSDSGFYLCAWTGESGGTQYFGPGTRLLVL.

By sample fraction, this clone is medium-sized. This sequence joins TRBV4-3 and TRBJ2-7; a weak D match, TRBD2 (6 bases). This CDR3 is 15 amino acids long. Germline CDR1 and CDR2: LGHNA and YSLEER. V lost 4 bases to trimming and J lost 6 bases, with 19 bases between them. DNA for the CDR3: TGCGCCAGCAGCCCCGGATGGCGGGATGGCACCGAGCAGTACTTC. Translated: CASSPGWRDGTEQYF.

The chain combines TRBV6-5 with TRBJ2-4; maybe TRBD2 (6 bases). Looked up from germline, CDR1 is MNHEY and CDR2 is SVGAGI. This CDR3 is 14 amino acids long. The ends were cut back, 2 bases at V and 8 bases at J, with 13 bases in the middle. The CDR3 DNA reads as TGTGCCAGCAGTTACGCCGGGACTGCCCACATTCAGTACTTC. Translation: CASSYAGTAHIQYF.

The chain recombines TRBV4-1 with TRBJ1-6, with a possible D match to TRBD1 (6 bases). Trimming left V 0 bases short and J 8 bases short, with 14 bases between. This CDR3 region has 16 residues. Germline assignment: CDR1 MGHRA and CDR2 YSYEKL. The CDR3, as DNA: TGCGCCAGCAGCCAAGATCGGGCAGGGGCGGATTCACCCCTCCACTTT. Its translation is CASSQDRAGADSPLHF.

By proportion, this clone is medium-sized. CDR3 sequence (DNA): TGTGCCAGCAGCTTAGTTGCGGGGGCGCACGAGCAGTACTTC. Its protein product is CASSLVAGAHEQYF. The gene calls are TRBV7-9 and TRBJ2-7, with a weak D call TRBD2 (7 bases). Germline CDR1 is SEHNR and CDR2 is FQNEAQ (reference sequence). The germline V and J ends were trimmed by 1 base and 5 bases, with 12 bases remaining between them. The length of the CDR3 is 14 residues.

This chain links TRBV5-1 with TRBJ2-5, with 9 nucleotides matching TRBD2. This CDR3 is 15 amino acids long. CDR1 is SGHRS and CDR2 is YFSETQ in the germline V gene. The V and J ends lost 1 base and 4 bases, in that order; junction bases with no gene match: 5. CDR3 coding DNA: TGCGCCAGCAGCTTGCGTAGCGGGAGCTTAGAGACCCAGTACTTC. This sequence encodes CASSLRSGSLETQYF.